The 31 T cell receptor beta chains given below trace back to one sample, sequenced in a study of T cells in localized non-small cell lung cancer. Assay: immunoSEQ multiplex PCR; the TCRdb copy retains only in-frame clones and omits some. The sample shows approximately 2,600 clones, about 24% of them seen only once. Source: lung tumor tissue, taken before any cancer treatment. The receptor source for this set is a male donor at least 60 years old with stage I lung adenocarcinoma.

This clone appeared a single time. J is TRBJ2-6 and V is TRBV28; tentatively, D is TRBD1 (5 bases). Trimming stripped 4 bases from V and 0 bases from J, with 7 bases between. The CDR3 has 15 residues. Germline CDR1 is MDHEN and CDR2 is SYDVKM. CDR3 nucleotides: TGTGCCAGCAGTTATGGGGCCTCTGGGGCCAACGTCCTGACTTTC. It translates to CASSYGASGANVLTF. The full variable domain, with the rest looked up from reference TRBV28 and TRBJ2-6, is DVKVTQSSRYLVKRTGEKVFLECVQDMDHENMFWYRQDPGLGLRLIYFSYDVKMKEKGDIPEGYSVSREKKERFSLILESASTNQTSMYLCASSYGASGANVLTFGAGSRLTVL.

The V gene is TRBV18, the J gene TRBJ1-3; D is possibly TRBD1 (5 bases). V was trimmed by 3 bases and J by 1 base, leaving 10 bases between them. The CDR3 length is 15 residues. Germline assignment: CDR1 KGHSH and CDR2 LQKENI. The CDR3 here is CASSPEGLSGNTIYF. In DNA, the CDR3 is TGTGCCAGCTCACCGGAGGGGTTATCTGGAAACACCATATATTTT.

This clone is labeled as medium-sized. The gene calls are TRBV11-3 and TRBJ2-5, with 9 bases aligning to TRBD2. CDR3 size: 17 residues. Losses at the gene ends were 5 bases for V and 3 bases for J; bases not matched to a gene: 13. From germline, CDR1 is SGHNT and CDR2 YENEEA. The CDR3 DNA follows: TGTGCCAGCAGCCCGCGGGGCTGGCTAGCGGGGAAAGAGACCCAGTACTTC. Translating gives CASSPRGWLAGKETQYF. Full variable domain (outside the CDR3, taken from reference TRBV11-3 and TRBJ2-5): EAGVVQSPRYKIIEKKQPVAFWCNPISGHNTLYWYLQNLGQGPELLIRYENEEAVDDSQLPKDRFSAERLKGVDSTLKIQPAELGDSAVYLCASSPRGWLAGKETQYFGPGTRLLVL.

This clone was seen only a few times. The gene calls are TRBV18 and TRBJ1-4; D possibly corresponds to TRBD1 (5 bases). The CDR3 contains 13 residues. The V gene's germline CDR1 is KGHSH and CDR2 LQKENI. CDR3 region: CATEAGVNEKLFF. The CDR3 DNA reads TGTGCGACGGAGGCGGGGGTTAATGAAAAACTGTTTTTT.

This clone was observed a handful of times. This CDR3 reads CASSRDDRGYEQYF. In nucleotides, the CDR3 is TGTGCCAGCAGCCGAGACGACAGGGGCTACGAGCAGTACTTC. The V and J genes are TRBV6-8 and TRBJ2-7; TRBD1 aligns across 8 bases. V dropped 6 bases and J dropped 3; count of bases not matched to a gene: 7. This CDR3 has 14 residues. Looked up from germline, CDR1 is MNHGY and CDR2 is SAAAGT.

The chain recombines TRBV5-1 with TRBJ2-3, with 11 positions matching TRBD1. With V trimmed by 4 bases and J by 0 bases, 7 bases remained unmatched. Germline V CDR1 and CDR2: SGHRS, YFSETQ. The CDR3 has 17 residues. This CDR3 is CASSLGTGGASTDTQYF. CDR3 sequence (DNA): TGCGCCAGCAGCCTAGGGACAGGGGGTGCCAGCACAGATACGCAGTATTTT.

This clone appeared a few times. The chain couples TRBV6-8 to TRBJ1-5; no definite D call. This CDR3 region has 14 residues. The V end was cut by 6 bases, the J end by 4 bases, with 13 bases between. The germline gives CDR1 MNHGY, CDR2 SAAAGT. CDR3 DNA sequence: TGTGCCAGCAGCCGGCTCTCGGAGAATCAGCCCCAGCATTTT. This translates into CASSRLSENQPQHF.

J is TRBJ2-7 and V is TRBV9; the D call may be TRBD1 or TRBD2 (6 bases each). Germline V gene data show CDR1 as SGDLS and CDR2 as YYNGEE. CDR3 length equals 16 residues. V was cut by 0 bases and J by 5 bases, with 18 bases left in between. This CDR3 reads CASSVAVGGALNEQYF. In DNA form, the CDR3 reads TGTGCCAGCAGCGTAGCTGTGGGGGGCGCCCTAAACGAGCAGTACTTC.

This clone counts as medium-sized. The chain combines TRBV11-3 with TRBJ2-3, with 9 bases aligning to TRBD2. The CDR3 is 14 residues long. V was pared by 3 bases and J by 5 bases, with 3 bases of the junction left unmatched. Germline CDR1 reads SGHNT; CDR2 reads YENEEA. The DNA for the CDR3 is TGTGCCAGCAGCTTTAGCGGGGGAGGAGATACGCAGTATTTT. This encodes CASSFSGGGDTQYF.

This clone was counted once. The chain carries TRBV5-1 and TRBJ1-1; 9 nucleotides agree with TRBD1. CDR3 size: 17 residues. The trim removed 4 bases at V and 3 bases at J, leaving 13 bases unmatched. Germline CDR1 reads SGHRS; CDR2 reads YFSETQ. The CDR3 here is CASSRATEWTGDTEAFF. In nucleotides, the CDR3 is TGCGCCAGCAGCCGGGCAACGGAGTGGACAGGGGACACTGAAGCTTTCTTT.

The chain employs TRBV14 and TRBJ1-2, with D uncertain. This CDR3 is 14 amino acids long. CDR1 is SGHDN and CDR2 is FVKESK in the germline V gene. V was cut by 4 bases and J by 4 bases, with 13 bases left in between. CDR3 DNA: TGTGCCAGCAGCCCAAGCGGGAGCCTCTATGGCTACACCTTC. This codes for CASSPSGSLYGYTF.

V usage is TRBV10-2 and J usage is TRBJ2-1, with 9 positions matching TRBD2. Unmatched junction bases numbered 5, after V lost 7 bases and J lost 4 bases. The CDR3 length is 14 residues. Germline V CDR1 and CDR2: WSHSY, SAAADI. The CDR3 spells CASMKAGGYNEQFF. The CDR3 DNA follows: TGCGCCAGCATGAAAGCGGGGGGATACAATGAGCAGTTCTTC.

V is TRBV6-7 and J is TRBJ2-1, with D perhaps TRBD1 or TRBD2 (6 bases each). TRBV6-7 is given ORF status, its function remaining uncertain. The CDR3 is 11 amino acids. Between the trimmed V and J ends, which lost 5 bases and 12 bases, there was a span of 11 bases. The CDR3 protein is CASSPGAGQFF. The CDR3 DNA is TGTGCCAGCAGTCCGGGGGCGGGGCAGTTCTTC.

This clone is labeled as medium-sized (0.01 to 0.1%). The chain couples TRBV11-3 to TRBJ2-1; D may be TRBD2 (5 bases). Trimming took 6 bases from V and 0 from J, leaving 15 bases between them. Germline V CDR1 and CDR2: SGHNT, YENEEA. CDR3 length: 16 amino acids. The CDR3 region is CASSPSTGSSYNEQFF. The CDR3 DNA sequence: TGTGCCAGCAGTCCTTCGACGGGGAGCTCCTACAATGAGCAGTTCTTC.

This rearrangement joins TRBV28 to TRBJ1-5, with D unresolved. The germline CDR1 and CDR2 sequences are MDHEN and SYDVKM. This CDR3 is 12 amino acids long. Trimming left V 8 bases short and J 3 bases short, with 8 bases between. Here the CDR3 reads CASHLNNQPQHF. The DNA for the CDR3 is TGTGCCAGCCATCTCAACAATCAGCCCCAGCATTTT.

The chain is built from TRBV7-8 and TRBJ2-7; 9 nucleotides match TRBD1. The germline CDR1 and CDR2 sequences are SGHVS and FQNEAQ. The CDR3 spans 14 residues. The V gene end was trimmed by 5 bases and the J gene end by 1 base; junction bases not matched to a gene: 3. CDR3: CASSVTGGSYEQYF. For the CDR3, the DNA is TGTGCCAGCAGCGTGACAGGGGGGTCCTACGAGCAGTACTTC.

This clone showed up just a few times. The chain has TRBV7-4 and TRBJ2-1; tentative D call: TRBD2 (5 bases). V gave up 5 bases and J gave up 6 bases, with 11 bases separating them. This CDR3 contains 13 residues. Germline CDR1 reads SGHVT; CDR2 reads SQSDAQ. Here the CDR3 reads CASSVQLVNEQFF. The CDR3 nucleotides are TGTGCCAGCAGCGTACAACTAGTCAATGAGCAGTTCTTC.

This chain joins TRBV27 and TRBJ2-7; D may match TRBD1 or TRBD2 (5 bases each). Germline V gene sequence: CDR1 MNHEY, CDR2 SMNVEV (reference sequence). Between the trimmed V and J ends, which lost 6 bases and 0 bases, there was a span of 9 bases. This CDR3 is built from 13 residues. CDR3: CASRGTLSYEQYF. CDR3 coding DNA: TGTGCCAGCAGAGGGACCCTCTCCTACGAGCAGTACTTC.

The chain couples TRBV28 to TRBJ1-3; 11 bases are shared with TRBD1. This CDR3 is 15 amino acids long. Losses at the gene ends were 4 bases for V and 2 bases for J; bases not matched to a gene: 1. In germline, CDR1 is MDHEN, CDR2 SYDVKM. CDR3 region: CASSWTGGTGNTIYF. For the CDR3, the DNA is TGTGCCAGCAGTTGGACAGGGGGCACTGGAAACACCATATATTTT.

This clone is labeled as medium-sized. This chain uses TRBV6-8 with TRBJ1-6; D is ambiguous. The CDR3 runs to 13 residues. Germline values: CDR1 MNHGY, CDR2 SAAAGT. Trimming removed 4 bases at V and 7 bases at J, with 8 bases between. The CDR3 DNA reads TGTGCCAGCAGTTCCCACCCCAATTCACCCCTCCACTTT. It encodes CASSSHPNSPLHF.

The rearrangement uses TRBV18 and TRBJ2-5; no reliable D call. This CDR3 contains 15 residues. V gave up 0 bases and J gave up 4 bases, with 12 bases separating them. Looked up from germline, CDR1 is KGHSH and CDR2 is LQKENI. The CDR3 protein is CASSPPGTSTETQYF. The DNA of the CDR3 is TGTGCCAGCTCACCACCGGGAACGAGTACAGAGACCCAGTACTTC.

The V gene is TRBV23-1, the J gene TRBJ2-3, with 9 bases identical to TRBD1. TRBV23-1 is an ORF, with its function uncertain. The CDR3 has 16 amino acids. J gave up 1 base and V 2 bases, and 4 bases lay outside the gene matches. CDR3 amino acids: CASSQGTGSRTDTQYF. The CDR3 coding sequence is TGCGCCAGCAGTCAAGGGACAGGGTCGCGCACAGATACGCAGTATTTT.

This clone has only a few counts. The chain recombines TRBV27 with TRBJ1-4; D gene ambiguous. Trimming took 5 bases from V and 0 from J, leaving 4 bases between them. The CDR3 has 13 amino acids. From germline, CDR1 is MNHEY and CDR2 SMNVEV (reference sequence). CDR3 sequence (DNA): TGTGCCAGCAGTCGTGCAACTAATGAAAAACTGTTTTTT. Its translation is CASSRATNEKLFF.

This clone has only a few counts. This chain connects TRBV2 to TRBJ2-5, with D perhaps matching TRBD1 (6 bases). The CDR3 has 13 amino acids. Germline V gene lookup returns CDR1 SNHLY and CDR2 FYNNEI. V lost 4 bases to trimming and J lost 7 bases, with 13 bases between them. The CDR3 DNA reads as TGTGCCAGCAGTGTGGACGTCAGGGGGACCCAGTACTTC. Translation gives CASSVDVRGTQYF.

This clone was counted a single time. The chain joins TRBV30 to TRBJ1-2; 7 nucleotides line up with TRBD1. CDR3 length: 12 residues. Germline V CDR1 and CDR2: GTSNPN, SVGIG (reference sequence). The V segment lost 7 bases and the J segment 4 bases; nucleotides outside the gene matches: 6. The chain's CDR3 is CASLTGVYGYTF. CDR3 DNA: TGTGCCTCCTTAACAGGGGTCTATGGCTACACCTTC.

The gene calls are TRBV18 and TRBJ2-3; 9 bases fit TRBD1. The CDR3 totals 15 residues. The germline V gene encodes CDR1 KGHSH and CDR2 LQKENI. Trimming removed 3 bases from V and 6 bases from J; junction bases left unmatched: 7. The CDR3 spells CASSPGGQGSDTQYF. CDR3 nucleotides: TGTGCCAGCTCACCCGGGGGACAGGGTTCTGATACGCAGTATTTT.

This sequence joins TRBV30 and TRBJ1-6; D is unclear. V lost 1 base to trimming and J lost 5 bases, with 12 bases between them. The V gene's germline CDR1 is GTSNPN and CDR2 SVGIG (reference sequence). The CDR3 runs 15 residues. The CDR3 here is CAWSEQPGNNSPLHF. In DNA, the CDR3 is TGTGCCTGGAGTGAACAGCCAGGCAATAATTCACCCCTCCACTTT.

Written as DNA, the CDR3 is TGCGCCAGCAGTACCAGGGATCCAGCTAACTATGGCTACACCTTC. Residues: CASSTRDPANYGYTF. This rearrangement joins TRBV5-1 to TRBJ1-2, with D possibly being TRBD1 (5 bases). This CDR3 is built from 15 residues. Per germline, CDR1 SGHRS and CDR2 YFSETQ. The V gene lost 5 bases and the J gene lost 0 bases, with 14 bases spanning the gap. Complete variable domain (other parts from reference TRBV5-1 and TRBJ1-2): KAGVTQTPRYLIKTRGQQVTLSCSPISGHRSVSWYQQTPGQGLQFLFEYFSETQRNKGNFPGRFSGRQFSNSRSEMNVSTLELGDSALYLCASSTRDPANYGYTFGSGTRLTVV.

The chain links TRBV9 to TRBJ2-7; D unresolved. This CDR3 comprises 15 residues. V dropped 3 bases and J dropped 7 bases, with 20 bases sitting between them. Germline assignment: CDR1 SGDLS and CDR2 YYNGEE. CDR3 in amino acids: CASSAGGYPPGEQYF. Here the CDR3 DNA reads TGTGCCAGCAGCGCCGGTGGGTATCCCCCGGGTGAGCAGTACTTC.

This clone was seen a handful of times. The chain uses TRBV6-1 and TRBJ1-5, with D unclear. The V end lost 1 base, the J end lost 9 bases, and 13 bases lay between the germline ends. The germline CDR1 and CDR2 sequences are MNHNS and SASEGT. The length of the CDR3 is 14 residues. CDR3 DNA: TGTGCCAGCAGTGAAGGAGGCAGGCAATCGCCCCAGCATTTT. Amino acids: CASSEGGRQSPQHF.

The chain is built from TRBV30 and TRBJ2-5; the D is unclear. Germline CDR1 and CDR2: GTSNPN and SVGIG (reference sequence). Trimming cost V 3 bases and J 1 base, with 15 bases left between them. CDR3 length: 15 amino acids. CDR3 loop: CAWSASSGLQETQYF. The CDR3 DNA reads TGTGCCTGGAGCGCAAGCTCGGGCCTCCAAGAGACCCAGTACTTC.